This is a list of T cell receptor beta chains from one sample in a study of type 1 regulatory T cells. In TCRdb, the reads were re-called with MiXCR into one record per CDR3 protein. Of more than 12,000 distinct CDR3 sequences listed, roughly 13% are singletons. The antigens for these receptors are not known. The sample consisted of cultured T cells, either the whole culture or a sorted T cell fraction (not recorded which). The source is a human donor in good health. Each CDR3 is given with its conserved first and last residue. The D gene is left open where the match is weak. Expanded clones are given a class, and other clones once, few, many or no size at all.

abundance: few
d_gene: NA
j_gene: TRBJ2-1
v_gene: TRBV5-1
CDR3aa: CASSFRRNNEQFF
CDR3nt: TGCGCCAGCAGCTTCAGGAGGAATAATGAGCAGTTCTTC

abundance: many
d_gene: TRBD2
j_gene: TRBJ2-7
v_gene: TRBV5-1
CDR3aa: CASSWGGVSYEQYF
CDR3nt: TGCGCCAGCAGCTGGGGGGGGGTTTCCTACGAGCAGTACTTC

abundance: many
d_gene: TRBD2
j_gene: TRBJ2-7
v_gene: TRBV7-8
CDR3aa: CASSLSRTSGSYEQYF
CDR3nt: TGTGCCAGCAGCTTATCCCGGACTAGCGGGAGCTACGAGCAGTACTTC

abundance: many
d_gene: TRBD1
j_gene: TRBJ1-1
v_gene: TRBV10-3
CDR3aa: CATRKNSGGAGTEAFF
CDR3nt: TGTGCCACCAGGAAAAACTCAGGGGGCGCGGGCACTGAAGCTTTCTTT

abundance: many
d_gene: TRBD1
j_gene: TRBJ2-7
v_gene: TRBV24-1
CDR3aa: CATSDGTGGPSSYEQYF
CDR3nt: TGTGCCACCAGTGACGGGACAGGGGGTCCCAGCTCCTACGAGCAGTACTTC

abundance: many
d_gene: TRBD1
j_gene: TRBJ1-1
v_gene: TRBV30
CDR3aa: CAWGQGDTEAFF
CDR3nt: TGTGCCTGGGGACAGGGGGACACTGAAGCTTTCTTT

abundance: few
d_gene: TRBD1
j_gene: TRBJ2-1
v_gene: TRBV18
CDR3aa: CASSHWTGSDYNEQFF
CDR3nt: TGTGCCAGCTCACATTGGACAGGGTCAGACTACAATGAGCAGTTCTTC

abundance: NA
d_gene: NA
j_gene: TRBJ1-4
v_gene: TRBV5-1
CDR3aa: CASSLGERLFF
CDR3nt: TGCGCCAGCAGCTTGGGGGAGCGGCTGTTTTTT

abundance: many
d_gene: TRBD2
j_gene: TRBJ2-1
v_gene: TRBV24-1
CDR3aa: CATSAPSGDYNEQFF
CDR3nt: TGTGCCACCAGCGCCCCTAGCGGGGACTACAATGAGCAGTTCTTC

abundance: many
d_gene: TRBD1
j_gene: TRBJ1-2
v_gene: TRBV18
CDR3aa: CASSPGQANHYGYTF
CDR3nt: TGTGCCAGCTCGCCCGGACAGGCAAATCACTATGGCTACACCTTC

abundance: many
d_gene: NA
j_gene: TRBJ1-4
v_gene: TRBV27
CDR3aa: CASSLRSTTNEKLFF
CDR3nt: TGTGCCAGCAGTTTAAGGTCGACAACTAATGAAAAACTGTTTTTT

abundance: many
d_gene: TRBD1
j_gene: TRBJ1-6
v_gene: TRBV6-5
CDR3aa: CASRFGTGKSPLHF
CDR3nt: TGTGCCAGCAGATTCGGGACAGGGAAGTCACCCCTCCACTTT

abundance: many
d_gene: TRBD2
j_gene: TRBJ2-2
v_gene: TRBV19
CDR3aa: CASSPGGAGTGELFF
CDR3nt: TGTGCCAGTAGTCCCGGGGGGGCCGGCACCGGGGAGCTGTTTTTT

abundance: NA
d_gene: TRBD2
j_gene: TRBJ2-1
v_gene: TRBV5-1
CDR3aa: CASSGSGSSYNEQFF
CDR3nt: TGCGCCAGCAGCGGTAGCGGGAGCTCCTACAATGAGCAGTTCTTC

abundance: many
d_gene: NA
j_gene: TRBJ1-1
v_gene: TRBV5-1
CDR3aa: CASSSSLGTEAFF
CDR3nt: TGCGCCAGCAGCAGTTCCCTGGGCACTGAAGCTTTCTTT

abundance: few
d_gene: NA
j_gene: TRBJ2-1
v_gene: TRBV20-1
CDR3aa: CSAKGPIYNEQFF
CDR3nt: TGCAGTGCAAAGGGACCAATATACAATGAGCAGTTCTTC

abundance: NA
d_gene: TRBD2
j_gene: TRBJ2-1
v_gene: TRBV12-3/TRBV12-4
CDR3aa: CASSLFGRDNEQFF
CDR3nt: TGTGCCAGCAGTTTATTCGGGAGGGACAATGAGCAGTTCTTC

abundance: NA
d_gene: NA
j_gene: TRBJ2-5
v_gene: TRBV7-2
CDR3aa: CASSLQGSKETQYF
CDR3nt: TGTGCCAGCAGCTTACAGGGCAGCAAAGAGACCCAGTACTTC

abundance: NA
d_gene: NA
j_gene: TRBJ2-3
v_gene: TRBV20-1
CDR3aa: CSAPTSARGDTQYF
CDR3nt: TGCAGTGCCCCTACTAGCGCAAGGGGGGATACGCAGTATTTT

abundance: many
d_gene: NA
j_gene: TRBJ2-5
v_gene: TRBV7-2
CDR3aa: CASSTGGGETQYF
CDR3nt: TGTGCCAGCAGCACAGGGGGAGGGGAGACCCAGTACTTC

abundance: NA
d_gene: TRBD2
j_gene: TRBJ2-4
v_gene: TRBV5-5
CDR3aa: CASSSPGGDIQYF
CDR3nt: TGTGCCAGCAGCTCGCCCGGGGGGGACATTCAGTACTTC

abundance: many
d_gene: NA
j_gene: TRBJ2-3
v_gene: TRBV7-2
CDR3aa: CASSQTLGGNTQYF
CDR3nt: TGTGCCAGCAGCCAAACCTTGGGGGGAAATACGCAGTATTTT

abundance: NA
d_gene: NA
j_gene: TRBJ2-6
v_gene: TRBV20-1
CDR3aa: CSARADSGANVLTF
CDR3nt: TGCAGTGCTAGGGCGGACTCTGGGGCCAACGTCCTGACTTTC

abundance: many
d_gene: TRBD1
j_gene: TRBJ1-5
v_gene: TRBV6-2/TRBV6-3
CDR3aa: CASSSQGSQPQHF
CDR3nt: TGTGCCAGCAGCTCACAGGGGAGCCAGCCCCAGCATTTT

abundance: many
d_gene: NA
j_gene: TRBJ2-3
v_gene: TRBV7-2
CDR3aa: CASSPSGTDTQYF
CDR3nt: TGTGCCAGCAGCCCCAGCGGGACAGATACGCAGTATTTT

abundance: many
d_gene: NA
j_gene: TRBJ1-2
v_gene: TRBV18
CDR3aa: CASSPYFQGREGYTF
CDR3nt: TGTGCCAGCTCACCATACTTCCAGGGGCGCGAGGGCTACACCTTC